The rows below give T cell receptor beta chains drawn from one sample of a study of PD-L1 blockade in urothelial cancer. Data came from immunoSEQ multiplex PCR; TCRdb stores just in-frame clones and leaves some out. The sample lists 38,000 or so clones; about 88% were seen once. The source was PBMCs, collected around atezolizumab (anti-PD-L1) treatment. These TCRs come from a man between 65 and 79 years old with urothelial cancer. Both conserved end residues are part of each CDR3. Each record gives: D gene, V gene, clone size, J gene, CDR3 protein, CDR3 DNA. The D gene is left open where the match is weak. Expanded clones get a size class; other rows say once, few or many, or leave the size out.

TRBD1	TRBV19	NA	TRBJ2-1	CASSMSAGGSYNEQFF	TGTGCCAGTAGTATGTCCGCAGGGGGCTCCTACAATGAGCAGTTCTTC
NA	TRBV19	NA	TRBJ1-4	CASSPPGSNEKLFF	TGTGCCAGTAGCCCCCCCGGGTCTAATGAAAAACTGTTTTTT
NA	TRBV7-2	NA	TRBJ2-1	CASSLRGLGEQFF	TGTGCCAGCAGCTTGCGGGGGCTCGGGGAGCAGTTCTTC
TRBD2	TRBV19	NA	TRBJ2-7	CASSMGLAGYEQYF	TGTGCCAGTAGTATGGGTCTAGCGGGCTACGAGCAGTACTTC
NA	TRBV5-5	NA	TRBJ1-3	CASSPAASGSGNTIYF	TGTGCCAGCAGCCCGGCGGCTTCGGGCTCTGGAAACACCATATATTTT
NA	TRBV28	NA	TRBJ1-5	CASSPSDRLNQPQHF	TGTGCCAGCAGTCCATCCGACAGGCTCAATCAGCCCCAGCATTTT
NA	TRBV15	NA	TRBJ1-2	CATSRGLRQYGYTF	TGTGCCACCAGCAGAGGTCTGAGACAATATGGCTACACCTTC
TRBD1	TRBV28	NA	TRBJ2-2	CASSLGGTGDHTGELFF	TGTGCCAGCAGTTTAGGAGGGACAGGGGATCATACCGGGGAGCTGTTTTTT
TRBD1	TRBV9	NA	TRBJ2-3	CASSPTGSTDTQYF	TGTGCCAGCAGCCCGACAGGGAGCACAGATACGCAGTATTTT
TRBD2	TRBV19	NA	TRBJ2-3	CASSPDAGGIHTDTQYF	TGTGCCAGTAGTCCAGACGCGGGAGGGATCCACACAGATACGCAGTATTTT
TRBD1	TRBV2	NA	TRBJ1-1	CASSADRGYTEAFF	TGTGCCAGCAGTGCCGACAGGGGGTACACTGAAGCTTTCTTT
TRBD1	TRBV28	NA	TRBJ1-2	CASSLGGTVYGYTF	TGTGCCAGCAGTTTAGGAGGGACAGTTTATGGCTACACCTTC
TRBD1	TRBV5-1	NA	TRBJ1-1	CASSLGQGQAEAFF	TGCGCCAGCAGCTTGGGACAGGGACAAGCTGAAGCTTTCTTT
NA	TRBV30	NA	TRBJ2-3	CAWSHQGTDTQYF	TGTGCCTGGAGTCACCAGGGGACAGATACGCAGTATTTT
NA	TRBV27	NA	TRBJ2-1	CASSPDPRGVSEQFF	TGTGCCAGCAGTCCCGACCCAAGGGGCGTAAGTGAGCAGTTCTTC
NA	TRBV19	NA	TRBJ2-3	CASSTGTRASTDTQYF	TGTGCCAGTAGTACCGGGACACGGGCTAGCACAGATACGCAGTATTTT
NA	TRBV4-1	large	TRBJ1-1	CASSQDIGRWTEAFF	TGCGCCAGCAGCCAAGATATCGGGAGGTGGACTGAAGCTTTCTTT
NA	TRBV6-5	NA	TRBJ2-7	CASRISGRPSYEQYF	TGTGCCAGCAGAATCTCCGGGAGACCGTCCTACGAGCAGTACTTC
TRBD2	TRBV30	NA	TRBJ2-3	CAWSQTGGLTDTQYF	TGTGCCTGGAGTCAAACGGGAGGGTTGACAGATACGCAGTATTTT
NA	TRBV5-1	once	TRBJ2-7	CASSFNRDLEQYF	TGCGCCAGCAGCTTTAACCGGGACTTAGAGCAGTACTTC
TRBD1	TRBV18	once	TRBJ2-2	CASSPPWDSVNTGELFF	TGTGCCAGCTCACCACCGTGGGACAGTGTTAACACCGGGGAGCTGTTTTTT
TRBD1	TRBV5-4	NA	TRBJ2-7	CASSLIDRGDEQYF	TGTGCCAGCAGCTTGATCGACAGGGGCGACGAGCAGTACTTC
NA	TRBV10-3	NA	TRBJ1-2	CAISEGRGNYGYTF	TGTGCCATCAGTGAGGGGCGAGGGAACTATGGCTACACCTTC
TRBD1	TRBV10-3	NA	TRBJ2-7	CAISESRTGGEQYF	TGTGCCATCAGTGAATCTAGGACAGGGGGCGAGCAGTACTTC
NA	TRBV6-5	NA	TRBJ1-5	CASRTGHVNQPQHF	TGTGCCAGCAGGACCGGACACGTCAATCAGCCCCAGCATTTT
NA	TRBV12-5	NA	TRBJ2-5	CASGPPREQETQYF	TGTGCTAGTGGTCCGCCGCGGGAACAAGAGACCCAGTACTTC
NA	TRBV5-6	NA	TRBJ2-3	CASSRDRPTDTQYF	TGTGCCAGCAGCCGAGACAGACCCACAGATACGCAGTATTTT
TRBD1	TRBV5-4	NA	TRBJ2-7	CASSDSQGQGRYEQYF	TGTGCCAGCAGCGATAGCCAAGGACAGGGGAGATACGAGCAGTACTTC
TRBD2	TRBV6-6	NA	TRBJ2-2	CASSSLAGGPAGELFF	TGTGCCAGCAGCTCACTAGCGGGTGGGCCGGCCGGGGAGCTGTTTTTT
NA	TRBV14	NA	TRBJ2-1	CASSQELRDEQFF	TGTGCCAGCAGCCAAGAGTTACGGGATGAGCAGTTCTTC
TRBD1	TRBV25-1	NA	TRBJ1-2	CASSVTGALVAGYTF	TGTGCCAGCAGTGTGACAGGGGCCCTTGTGGCTGGCTACACCTTC
NA	TRBV7-6	NA	TRBJ2-1	CASSYSGDFPEQFF	TGTGCCAGCAGCTACTCAGGGGATTTCCCTGAGCAGTTCTTC
NA	TRBV7-8	NA	TRBJ2-6	CASSLRSGTGANVLTF	TGTGCCAGCAGCTTACGTTCCGGGACTGGGGCCAACGTCCTGACTTTC
NA	TRBV5-4	NA	TRBJ2-5	CASSLSFGREGETQYF	TGTGCCAGCAGCTTGTCGTTCGGCAGGGAAGGGGAGACCCAGTACTTC
NA	TRBV18	NA	TRBJ2-3	CASSPPSGRDTQYF	TGTGCCAGCTCACCACCGAGCGGGCGAGATACGCAGTATTTT
TRBD1	TRBV6-5	NA	TRBJ2-7	CASSSDRGPYEQYF	TGTGCCAGCAGTTCCGACAGGGGGCCTTACGAGCAGTACTTC
NA	TRBV27	NA	TRBJ2-1	CASSISSYNEQFF	TGTGCCAGCAGTATTAGCTCCTACAATGAGCAGTTCTTC
TRBD2	TRBV30	NA	TRBJ2-7	CAWSVHLLWGRASEQYF	TGTGCCTGGAGTGTACACCTCCTTTGGGGGAGGGCCTCCGAGCAGTACTTC
TRBD1	TRBV5-4	NA	TRBJ2-3	CASSWDGQGWGTDTQYF	TGTGCCAGCAGCTGGGACGGACAGGGGTGGGGCACAGATACGCAGTATTTT
TRBD1	TRBV6-5	NA	TRBJ2-7	CASSYSVAGGSHEQYF	TGTGCCAGCAGTTACTCGGTGGCAGGGGGCTCCCACGAGCAGTACTTC
NA	TRBV27	NA	TRBJ2-3	CASSLQTGSTDTQYF	TGTGCCAGCAGTTTACAAACAGGGAGCACAGATACGCAGTATTTT
NA	TRBV2	NA	TRBJ2-5	CATGQFVETQYF	TGTGCCACCGGACAGTTCGTGGAGACCCAGTACTTC
TRBD1	TRBV19	NA	TRBJ1-2	CASRTFRDSYGYTF	TGTGCCAGTAGAACCTTCCGGGACAGCTATGGCTACACCTTC
TRBD1	TRBV14	few	TRBJ1-2	CASSLGGQLYGYTF	TGTGCCAGCAGCCTGGGGGGACAGCTCTATGGCTACACCTTC
TRBD1	TRBV7-3	NA	TRBJ2-1	CASSRDRALNEQFF	TGTGCCAGCAGCCGGGACAGGGCCCTCAATGAGCAGTTCTTC
NA	TRBV6-1	NA	TRBJ2-7	CASSSGIPYEQYF	TGTGCCAGCAGTTCGGGGATCCCCTACGAGCAGTACTTC
TRBD1	TRBV28	NA	TRBJ2-7	CASARRDRTYEQYF	TGTGCCAGCGCACGCCGGGACAGGACCTACGAGCAGTACTTC
NA	TRBV19	NA	TRBJ2-4	CASSKDTPKNIQYF	TGTGCCAGTAGTAAGGACACCCCCAAAAACATTCAGTACTTC
TRBD1	TRBV5-1	NA	TRBJ2-5	CASFGQGRETQYF	TGCGCCAGCTTCGGACAGGGAAGGGAGACCCAGTACTTC
NA	TRBV19	NA	TRBJ2-2	CAILTGDYTGELFF	TGTGCCATCCTCACAGGGGACTACACCGGGGAGCTGTTTTTT
NA	TRBV28	NA	TRBJ1-5	CASSLLGGYNQPQHF	TGTGCCAGCAGTTTGTTGGGCGGGTACAATCAGCCCCAGCATTTT
TRBD2	TRBV11-3	NA	TRBJ2-1	CASSFRLAGGPGGNEQFF	TGTGCCAGCAGCTTCCGACTAGCGGGAGGGCCGGGCGGCAATGAGCAGTTCTTC
TRBD2	TRBV6-1	NA	TRBJ2-1	CASSVPLAGGPNEQFF	TGTGCCAGCAGTGTTCCACTAGCGGGAGGGCCCAATGAGCAGTTCTTC
TRBD1	TRBV5-1	NA	TRBJ2-1	CASSLGSRGRGSAAVNEQFF	TGCGCCAGCAGCTTGGGTAGCAGGGGGCGCGGGTCAGCGGCAGTGAATGAGCAGTTCTTC
NA	TRBV9	NA	TRBJ2-1	CASSPHQGSSYNEQFF	TGTGCCAGCAGCCCCCATCAGGGAAGCTCCTACAATGAGCAGTTCTTC
TRBD2	TRBV19	NA	TRBJ2-1	CASSGGRGYNEQFF	TGTGCCAGTAGTGGCGGGAGAGGATACAATGAGCAGTTCTTC